This TCR beta chain was obtained from a study of identical twins. General study points: Because invariant MAIT and iNKT cells could be present, zero-insertion analyses could be partly confounded.

Each CDR3 protein gets one entry after TCRdb re-called the 5' RACE reads with MiXCR. In the table there are about 520,000 distinct CDR3 sequences, less than 25% of which are singletons. This clonotype occurred many times. Its antigen is not known. This CDR3 spans 14 amino acids. Trimming removed 5 bases at V and 2 bases at J, with 12 bases between. Germline CDR1 reads SGHTA; CDR2 reads FQGNSA. This sample also appeared in a second study, on T cells expressing NK-cell markers. That study adds: According to the study, TCR beta repertoires originated from sorted CD3+CD56+NKG2C+, CD3+CD56+NKG2C- and CD3+CD56-NKG2C+ T cells. The study sequenced eight donors, seven HCMV-seropositive and one seronegative. Leadership of the CD3+CD56-NKG2C+ fraction also belonged to these clonotypes in several donors.

The chain links TRBV7-2 to TRBJ1-1, with TRBD1 as a possible D gene (6 bases). The clonotype was recovered from a woman younger than 30 in good health. Sequences were obtained from CD4+ T cells sorted from blood. CDR3 sequence: CASSRTGTNTEAFF. Here the CDR3 DNA reads TGTGCCAGCAGCCGTACCGGGACAAACACTGAAGCTTTCTTT.